The clone carrying this T cell receptor (beta chain) has only a few counts. Its antigen is as yet unknown. These data come from a study of metastatic and nonmetastatic thyroid tumors. Study-wide background: Samples came from malignant and benign thyroid patients, and repertoires were compared across blood and tumor or nodule tissue. Broader study findings: Relative to benign nodules, malignant thyroid tumors were reportedly characterized by significantly elevated TCR beta diversity in blood and tumor.

With MiXCR, TCRdb reprocessed the PCR reads. This repertoire shows around 14,000 clones, approximately 3.9% found once; its top ten account for around 27%. Each patient went into thyroid surgery without having received any treatment. The sample taken for sequencing was tumor tissue. This clonotype originated in a female donor with papillary thyroid cancer or a benign thyroid nodule (not recorded which). Some clones in this sample may be carry-over from other donors' samples.

The CDR3 loop reads CASSLGRGLNYGYTF. The CDR3 region has the DNA TGTGCCAGCAGTTTAGGGCGGGGGCTCAACTATGGCTACACCTTC. The rearrangement links TRBV28 to TRBJ1-2; tentatively, D is TRBD1 (6 bases). The length of the CDR3 is 15 residues. Trimming removed 2 bases from V and 2 bases from J, with 12 bases in between. Germline V gives CDR1 MDHEN, CDR2 SYDVKM.